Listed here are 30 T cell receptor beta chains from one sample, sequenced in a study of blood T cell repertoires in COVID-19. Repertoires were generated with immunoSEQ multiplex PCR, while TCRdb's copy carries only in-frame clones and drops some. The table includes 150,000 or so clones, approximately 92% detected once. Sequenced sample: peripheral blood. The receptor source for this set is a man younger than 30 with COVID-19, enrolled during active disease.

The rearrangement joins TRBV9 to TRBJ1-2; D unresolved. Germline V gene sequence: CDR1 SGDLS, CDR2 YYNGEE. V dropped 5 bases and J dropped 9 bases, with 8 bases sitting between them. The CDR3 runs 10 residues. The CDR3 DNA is TGTGCCAGCAGGTCTTTTAGCTACACCTTC. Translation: CASRSFSYTF.

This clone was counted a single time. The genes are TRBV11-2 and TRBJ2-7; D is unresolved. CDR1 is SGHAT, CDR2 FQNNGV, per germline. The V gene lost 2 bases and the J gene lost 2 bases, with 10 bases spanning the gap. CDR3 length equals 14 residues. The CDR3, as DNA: TGTGCCAGCAGCTTATCCCCAGGCCCCTACGAGCAGTACTTC. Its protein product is CASSLSPGPYEQYF.

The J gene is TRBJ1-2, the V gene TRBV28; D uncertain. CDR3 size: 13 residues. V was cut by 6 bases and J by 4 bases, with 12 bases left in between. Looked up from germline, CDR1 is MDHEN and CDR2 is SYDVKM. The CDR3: CASSPGPFYGYTF. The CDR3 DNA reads TGTGCCAGCAGCCCTGGGCCGTTCTATGGCTACACCTTC.

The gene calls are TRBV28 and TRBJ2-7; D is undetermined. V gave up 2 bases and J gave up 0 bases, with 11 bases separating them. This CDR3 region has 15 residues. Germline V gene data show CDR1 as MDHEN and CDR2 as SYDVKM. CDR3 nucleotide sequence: TGTGCCAGCAGTTTAGAGGCTCGAGTCTCCTACGAGCAGTACTTC. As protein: CASSLEARVSYEQYF.

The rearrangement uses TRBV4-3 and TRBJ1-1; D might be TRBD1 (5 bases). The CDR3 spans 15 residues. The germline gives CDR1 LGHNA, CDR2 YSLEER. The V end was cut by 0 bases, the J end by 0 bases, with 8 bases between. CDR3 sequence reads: CASSQDAGMNTEAFF. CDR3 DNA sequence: TGCGCCAGCAGCCAAGATGCAGGGATGAACACTGAAGCTTTCTTT.

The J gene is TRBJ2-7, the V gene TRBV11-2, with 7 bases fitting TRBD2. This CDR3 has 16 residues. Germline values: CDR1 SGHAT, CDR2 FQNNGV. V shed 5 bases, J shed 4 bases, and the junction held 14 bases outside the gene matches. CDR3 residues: CASSPRTIGGSYEQYF. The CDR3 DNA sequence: TGTGCCAGCAGCCCTCGGACTATTGGCGGGAGTTACGAGCAGTACTTC.

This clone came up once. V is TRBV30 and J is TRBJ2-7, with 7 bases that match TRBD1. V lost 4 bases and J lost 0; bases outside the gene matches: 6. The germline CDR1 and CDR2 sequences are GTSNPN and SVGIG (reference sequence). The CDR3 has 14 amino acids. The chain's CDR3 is CAWTTGLPSYEQYF. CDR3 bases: TGTGCCTGGACGACAGGGCTCCCCTCCTACGAGCAGTACTTC.

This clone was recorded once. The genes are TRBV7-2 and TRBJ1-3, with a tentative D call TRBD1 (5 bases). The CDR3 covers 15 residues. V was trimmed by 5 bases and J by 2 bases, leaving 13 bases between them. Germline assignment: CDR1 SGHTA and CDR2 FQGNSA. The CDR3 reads CASSLGGAAGNTIYF. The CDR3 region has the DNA TGTGCCAGCAGCCTAGGCGGGGCCGCTGGAAACACCATATATTTT.

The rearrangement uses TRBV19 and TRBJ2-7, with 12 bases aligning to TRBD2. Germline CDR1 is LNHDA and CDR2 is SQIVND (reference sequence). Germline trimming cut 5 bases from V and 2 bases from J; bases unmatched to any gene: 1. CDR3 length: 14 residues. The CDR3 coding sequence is TGTGCCAGTAGTCGGACTAGCGGGACCTACGAGCAGTACTTC. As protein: CASSRTSGTYEQYF. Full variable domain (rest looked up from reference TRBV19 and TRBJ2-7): DGGITQSPKYLFRKEGQNVTLSCEQNLNHDAMYWYRQDPGQGLRLIYYSQIVNDFQKGDIAEGYSVSREKKESFPLTVTSAQKNPTAFYLCASSRTSGTYEQYFGPGTRLTVT.

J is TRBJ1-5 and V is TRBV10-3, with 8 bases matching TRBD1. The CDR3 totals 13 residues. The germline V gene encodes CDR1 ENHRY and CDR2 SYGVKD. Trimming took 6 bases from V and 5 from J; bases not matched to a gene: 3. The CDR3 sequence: CAISDRGDQPQHF. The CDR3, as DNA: TGTGCCATCAGCGACAGGGGAGATCAGCCCCAGCATTTT.

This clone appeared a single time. The CDR3 DNA is TGCGCCAGCAGCTTGGCTTTGGGGCCCGGGGAGCTGTTTTTT. It translates to CASSLALGPGELFF. The chain employs TRBV5-1 and TRBJ2-2; D might be TRBD1 (5 bases). Looked up from germline, CDR1 is SGHRS and CDR2 is YFSETQ. Trimming took 0 bases from V and 6 from J, leaving 9 bases between them. The CDR3 spans 14 residues. The full variable domain, in which reference TRBV5-1 and TRBJ2-2 provide the parts outside the CDR3, is KAGVTQTPRYLIKTRGQQVTLSCSPISGHRSVSWYQQTPGQGLQFLFEYFSETQRNKGNFPGRFSGRQFSNSRSEMNVSTLELGDSALYLCASSLALGPGELFFGEGSRLTVL.

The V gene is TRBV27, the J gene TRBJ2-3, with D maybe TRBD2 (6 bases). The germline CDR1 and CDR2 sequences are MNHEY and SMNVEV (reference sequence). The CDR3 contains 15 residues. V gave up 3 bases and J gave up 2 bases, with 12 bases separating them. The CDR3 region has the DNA TGTGCCAGCAGTTTGGGGCTAGCGAACACAGATACGCAGTATTTT. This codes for CASSLGLANTDTQYF.

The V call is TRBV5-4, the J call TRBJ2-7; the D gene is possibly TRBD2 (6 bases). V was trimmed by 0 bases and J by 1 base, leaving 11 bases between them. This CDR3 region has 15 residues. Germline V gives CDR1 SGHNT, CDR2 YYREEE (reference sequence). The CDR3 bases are TGTGCCAGCAGCTTGGGACTAGTGGGATCCTACGAGCAGTACTTC. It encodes CASSLGLVGSYEQYF.

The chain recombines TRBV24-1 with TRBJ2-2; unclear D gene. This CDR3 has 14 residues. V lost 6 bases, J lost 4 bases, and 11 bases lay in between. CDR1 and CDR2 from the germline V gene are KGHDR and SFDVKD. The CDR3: CATSKPGFTGELFF. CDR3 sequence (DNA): TGTGCCACCAGTAAGCCCGGGTTCACCGGGGAGCTGTTTTTT.

CDR3 in amino acids: CASSSLSRGGPNSPLHF. The DNA of the CDR3 is TGTGCCAGCAGCTCCCTTTCTCGGGGAGGACCTAATTCACCCCTCCACTTT. The rearrangement links TRBV13 to TRBJ1-6, with D unclear. CDR3 length: 17 amino acids. The V gene lost 4 bases and the J gene lost 6 bases, with 19 bases spanning the gap. Looked up from germline, CDR1 is PRHDT and CDR2 is FYEKMQ (reference sequence).

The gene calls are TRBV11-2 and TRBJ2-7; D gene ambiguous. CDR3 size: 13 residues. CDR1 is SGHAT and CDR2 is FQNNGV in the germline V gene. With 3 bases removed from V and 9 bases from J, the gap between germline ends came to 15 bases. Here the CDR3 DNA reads TGTGCCAGCAGCTTGACCCCCGTATCGGGGCAGTACTTC. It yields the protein CASSLTPVSGQYF.

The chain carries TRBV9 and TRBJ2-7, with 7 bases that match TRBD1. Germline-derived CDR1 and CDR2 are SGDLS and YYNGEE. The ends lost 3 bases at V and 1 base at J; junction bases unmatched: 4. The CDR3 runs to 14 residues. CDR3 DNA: TGTGCCAGCAGCGCGGGACAGCCTTCCTACGAGCAGTACTTC. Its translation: CASSAGQPSYEQYF.

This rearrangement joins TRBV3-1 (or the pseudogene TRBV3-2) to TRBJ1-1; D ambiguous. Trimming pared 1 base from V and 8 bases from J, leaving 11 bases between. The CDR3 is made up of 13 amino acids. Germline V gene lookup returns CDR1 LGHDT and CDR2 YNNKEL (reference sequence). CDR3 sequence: CASSQAPKTEAFF. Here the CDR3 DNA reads TGTGCCAGCAGCCAAGCCCCCAAGACAGAAGCTTTCTTT.

The CDR3 bases are TGTGCCAGCAGTATCCGACAGAATCAGCCCCAGCATTTT. Translated: CASSIRQNQPQHF. The rearrangement uses TRBV28 and TRBJ1-5, with D maybe TRBD1 (5 bases). CDR1 and CDR2 from the germline V gene are MDHEN and SYDVKM. V dropped 5 bases and J dropped 4 bases, with 9 bases sitting between them. There are 13 residues in the CDR3.

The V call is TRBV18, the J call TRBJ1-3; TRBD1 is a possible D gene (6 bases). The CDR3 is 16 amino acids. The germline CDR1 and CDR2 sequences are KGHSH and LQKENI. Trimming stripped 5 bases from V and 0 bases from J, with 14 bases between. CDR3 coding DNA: TGTGCCAGCTCAGAAAACACAGGGCTCTCTGGAAACACCATATATTTT. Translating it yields CASSENTGLSGNTIYF.

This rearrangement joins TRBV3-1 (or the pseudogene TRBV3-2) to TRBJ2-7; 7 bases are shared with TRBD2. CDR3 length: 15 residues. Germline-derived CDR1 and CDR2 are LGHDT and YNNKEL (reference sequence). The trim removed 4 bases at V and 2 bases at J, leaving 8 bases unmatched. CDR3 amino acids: CASSRLAGLPYEQYF. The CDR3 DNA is TGTGCCAGCAGCCGACTAGCAGGGTTGCCCTACGAGCAGTACTTC.

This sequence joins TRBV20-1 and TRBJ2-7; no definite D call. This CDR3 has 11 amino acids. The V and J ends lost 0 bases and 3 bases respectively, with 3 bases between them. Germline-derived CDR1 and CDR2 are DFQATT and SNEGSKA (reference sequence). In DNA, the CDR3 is TGCAGTGCTAGAGAACTCTACGAGCAGTACTTC. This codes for CSARELYEQYF.

The CDR3 protein is CASSTSGAGNTIYF. The CDR3, as DNA: TGTGCCAGCTCAACTTCAGGGGCTGGAAACACCATATATTTT. J is TRBJ1-3 and V is TRBV18; D is perhaps TRBD1 (6 bases). The V end lost 5 bases, the J end lost 2 bases, and 10 bases lay between the germline ends. CDR1 and CDR2 (germline): KGHSH, LQKENI. The CDR3 contains 14 residues.

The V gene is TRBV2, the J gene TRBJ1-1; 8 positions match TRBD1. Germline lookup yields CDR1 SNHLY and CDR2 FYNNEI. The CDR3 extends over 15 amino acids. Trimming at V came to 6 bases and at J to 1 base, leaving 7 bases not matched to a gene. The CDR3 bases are TGTGCCAGCAGGCAATCCGGGACAGGGAACACTGAAGCTTTCTTT. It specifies CASRQSGTGNTEAFF.

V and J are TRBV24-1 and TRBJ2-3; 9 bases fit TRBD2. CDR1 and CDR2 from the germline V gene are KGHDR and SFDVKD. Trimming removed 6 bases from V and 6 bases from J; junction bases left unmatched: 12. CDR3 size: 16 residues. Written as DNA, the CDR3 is TGTGCCACCAGTTCACCTTTAGCGGGAGTGGAGGATACGCAGTATTTT. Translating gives CATSSPLAGVEDTQYF.

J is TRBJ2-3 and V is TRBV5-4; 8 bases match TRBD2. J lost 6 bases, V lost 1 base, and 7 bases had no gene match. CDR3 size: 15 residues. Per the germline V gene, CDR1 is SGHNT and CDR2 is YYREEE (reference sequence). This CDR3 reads CASSLPSGGRDTQYF. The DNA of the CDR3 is TGTGCCAGCAGCTTGCCGAGCGGGGGAAGGGATACGCAGTATTTT. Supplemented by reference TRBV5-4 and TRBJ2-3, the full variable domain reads ETGVTQSPTHLIKTRGQQVTLRCSSQSGHNTVSWYQQALGQGPQFIFQYYREEENGRGNFPPRFSGLQFPNYSSELNVNALELDDSALYLCASSLPSGGRDTQYFGPGTRLTVL.

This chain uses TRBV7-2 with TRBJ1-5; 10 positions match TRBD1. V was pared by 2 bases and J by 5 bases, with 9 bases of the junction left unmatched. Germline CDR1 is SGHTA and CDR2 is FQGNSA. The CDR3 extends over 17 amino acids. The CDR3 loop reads CASSLRDRGQNYQPQHF. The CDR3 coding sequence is TGTGCCAGCAGCTTACGGGACAGGGGACAAAACTATCAGCCCCAGCATTTT.

As DNA, the CDR3 is TGTGCCAGCAGTTGGGACAGGGATGAAAAACTGTTTTTT. Protein: CASSWDRDEKLFF. V is TRBV6-6 and J is TRBJ1-4; 9 bases agree with TRBD1. Germline V CDR1 and CDR2: MNHNY, SVGAGI (reference sequence). After removal of 4 bases from V and 6 bases from J, the junction contained 0 bases not matched to a gene. The CDR3 extends over 13 amino acids.

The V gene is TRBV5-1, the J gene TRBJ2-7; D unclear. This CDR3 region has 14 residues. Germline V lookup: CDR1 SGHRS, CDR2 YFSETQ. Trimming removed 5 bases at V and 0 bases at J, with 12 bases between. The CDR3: CASRSFTSSYEQYF. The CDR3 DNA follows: TGCGCCAGCAGGTCATTCACGAGCTCCTACGAGCAGTACTTC.

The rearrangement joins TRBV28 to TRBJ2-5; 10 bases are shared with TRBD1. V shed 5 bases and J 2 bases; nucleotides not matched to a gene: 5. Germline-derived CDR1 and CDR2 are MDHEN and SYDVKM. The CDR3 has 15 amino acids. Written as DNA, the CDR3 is TGTGCCAGCAGTCCCATGGACAGGGGGCAAGAGACCCAGTACTTC. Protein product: CASSPMDRGQETQYF.